What follows is one T cell receptor (beta chain) and its context. The antigen is undetermined. V shed 5 bases and J 3 bases; nucleotides not matched to a gene: 5. The CDR3 spans 15 residues. Per germline, CDR1 SNHLY and CDR2 FYNNEI. The data originate from a study of cytomegalovirus exposure and HLA in healthy donors. Study-level points and caveats: A missense DCLRE1C variant was associated with V- and J-gene trimming of TCR beta chains in a later analysis, and an independent cohort replicated the association.

PCR was performed using 60 Vbeta and 13 Jbeta primers. Profiling relied on immunoSEQ multiplex PCR, and the TCRdb table lists in-frame clones only, not all of them. The sample has about 140,000 clones, roughly 79% seen once. The chain couples TRBV2 to TRBJ2-1; 9 nucleotides line up with TRBD1. The TCR was taken from a man aged 30 to 39 in good health and CMV-seropositive. Sequenced material: PBMCs. CDR3: CASSPGQGVYNEQFF. The CDR3 DNA follows: TGTGCCAGCAGTCCGGGACAGGGCGTCTACAATGAGCAGTTCTTC.